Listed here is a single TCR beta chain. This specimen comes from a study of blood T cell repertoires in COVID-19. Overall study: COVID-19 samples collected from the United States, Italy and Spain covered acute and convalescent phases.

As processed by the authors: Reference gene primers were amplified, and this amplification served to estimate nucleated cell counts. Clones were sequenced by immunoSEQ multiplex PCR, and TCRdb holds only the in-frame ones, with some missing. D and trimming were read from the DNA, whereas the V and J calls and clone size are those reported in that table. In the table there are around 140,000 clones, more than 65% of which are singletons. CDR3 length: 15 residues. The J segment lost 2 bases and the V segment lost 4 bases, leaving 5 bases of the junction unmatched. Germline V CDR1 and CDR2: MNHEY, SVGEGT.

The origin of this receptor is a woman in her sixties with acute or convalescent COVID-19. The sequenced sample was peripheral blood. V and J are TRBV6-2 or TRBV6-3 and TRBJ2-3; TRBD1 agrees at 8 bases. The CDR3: CASSFSGGPTDTQYF. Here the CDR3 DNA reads TGTGCCAGCAGTTTTTCAGGGGGCCCCACAGATACGCAGTATTTT.